A single sample is the source of the 3 T cell receptor beta chains below, sequenced in a study of blood T cell repertoires in COVID-19. This table comes from immunoSEQ multiplex PCR, and its TCRdb copy is limited to in-frame clones, with some not included. Of about 230,000 clones listed, around 89% are singletons. The specimen sequenced was PBMCs or T cells enriched from blood (not recorded which). The source is a woman between 40 and 55 years old with acute COVID-19.

The V gene is TRBV11-2, the J gene TRBJ2-2; 9 positions agree with TRBD1. The germline V gene has CDR1 SGHAT and CDR2 FQNNGV. The CDR3 extends over 13 amino acids. V lost 5 bases and J lost 7; bases outside the gene matches: 2. Written as DNA, the CDR3 is TGTGCCAGCAGCAACAGGGGGCACGGGGAGCTGTTTTTT. It specifies CASSNRGHGELFF.

The V call is TRBV21-1, the J call TRBJ1-2; the table's D call, TRBD1, was not checked against the DNA. TRBV21-1 is tagged as a pseudogene. The CDR3 has 15 residues. The CDR3 loop reads CASSNHGQGGYGYTF. The CDR3 DNA reads as TGTGCCAGCAGCAATCACGGACAGGGAGGCTATGGCTACACCTTC.

The chain uses TRBV5-1 and TRBJ2-5, with TRBD1 matching 7 bases. Germline loops: CDR1 SGHRS, CDR2 YFSETQ. The CDR3 covers 12 residues. Trimming cost V 4 bases and J 3 bases; bases outside gene matches: 0. CDR3 nucleotide sequence: TGCGCCAGCAGCACAGGGGAAGAGACCCAGTACTTC. Protein product: CASSTGEETQYF.